The TCR beta chain under discussion was sequenced for a study of CD8 T cells in ankylosing spondylitis. Study-wide findings and caveats: Among TCR beta sequences, a motif of eight highly homologous variants appeared characteristic of ankylosing spondylitis blood. Researchers report that disease-linked clones proved CD8+ and relatively rare in peripheral blood. There was reportedly significant enrichment of clones that were disease-linked in matched ankylosing spondylitis synovial fluid.

In its sample, this clonotype was seen many times. Its antigen is unknown. V was trimmed by 4 bases and J by 2 bases, leaving 10 bases between them. CDR1 and CDR2 (germline): SGHRS, YFSETQ. The CDR3 totals 14 residues. Scientists made TCR beta libraries using quantitative 5'-RACE with molecular barcodes. Using its own MiXCR run on the 5' RACE reads, TCRdb lists one record per CDR3 protein. The sample shows about 220,000 distinct CDR3 sequences, about 10% of them seen only once. Sequenced material: blood, either unsorted or a sorted T cell fraction (not recorded which). V is TRBV5-1 and J is TRBJ1-5; D is unresolved. This TCR derives from a male donor with ankylosing spondylitis or in good health (not recorded which). CDR3 residues: CASSVGDGNQPQHF. The DNA of the CDR3 is TGCGCCAGCAGCGTAGGAGATGGCAATCAGCCCCAGCATTTT.